This entry lists 6 T cell receptor beta chains sequenced from one sample in a study of T cell responses to AZD1222 COVID-19 vaccine. Measured with immunoSEQ multiplex PCR; TCRdb has only the in-frame clones, and not every one. Of around 200,000 clones in the sample, roughly 91% were seen once. The sequences come from peripheral blood, collected on day 0 of AZD1222 vaccination. These receptors were taken from an adult in good health.

The chain is built from TRBV11-2 and TRBJ2-7; 7 nucleotides agree with TRBD1. V shed 1 base and J 0 bases; nucleotides not matched to a gene: 12. This CDR3 has 18 amino acids. CDR1 is SGHAT, CDR2 FQNNGV, per germline. The CDR3 spells CASSLVGGSALSSYEQYF. The CDR3 DNA sequence: TGTGCCAGCAGCTTAGTAGGGGGCTCAGCCCTTAGCTCCTACGAGCAGTACTTC.

The chain has TRBV9 and TRBJ1-5; no reliable D call. Germline CDR1 is SGDLS and CDR2 is YYNGEE. The CDR3 runs to 14 residues. Trimming removed 0 bases from V and 8 bases from J, with 12 bases in between. The CDR3 DNA is TGTGCCAGCAGCGTAGAGGGCAGTAAAGAGCCCCAGCATTTT. It encodes CASSVEGSKEPQHF.

The chain employs TRBV6-4 and TRBJ2-1, with 10 bases fitting TRBD2. The CDR3 has 17 amino acids. Germline loops: CDR1 MRHNA, CDR2 SNTAGT. Trimming cost V 6 bases and J 9 bases; bases outside gene matches: 17. The CDR3 DNA sequence: TGTGCCAGCAGCGAGGACCTAGTCTTTAGCGGGAGGAGTGAGCAGTTCTTC. It yields the protein CASSEDLVFSGRSEQFF.

V is TRBV18 and J is TRBJ2-7; weak D call: TRBD2 (5 bases). The germline gives CDR1 KGHSH, CDR2 LQKENI. V lost 3 bases to trimming and J lost 3 bases, with 15 bases between them. This CDR3 has 15 residues. The CDR3 reads CASSPWTGRDYEQYF. Written as DNA, the CDR3 is TGTGCCAGCTCACCGTGGACGGGGAGAGACTACGAGCAGTACTTC.

The V gene is TRBV5-1, the J gene TRBJ1-1, with a tentative D call TRBD1 (5 bases). The CDR3 contains 12 residues. The V gene's germline CDR1 is SGHRS and CDR2 YFSETQ. Deletions cut 4 bases from V and 10 bases from J, with 14 bases between. DNA for the CDR3: TGCGCCAGCAGCGTCCCTTCGGGGGTAGCTTTCTTT. This encodes CASSVPSGVAFF.

DNA of the CDR3: TGTGCCAGCAGAAGGACGCGCGAGAGCTCCTACAATGAGCAGTTCTTC. Its protein is CASRRTRESSYNEQFF. J is TRBJ2-1 and V is TRBV5-6; unclear D gene. This CDR3 is 16 amino acids long. Germline V gene sequence: CDR1 SGHDT, CDR2 YYEEEE. The V end lost 5 bases, the J end lost 0 bases, and 15 bases lay between the germline ends. The entire variable domain, with the rest obtained from reference TRBV5-6 and TRBJ2-1, is as follows: DAGVTQSPTHLIKTRGQQVTLRCSPKSGHDTVSWYQQALGQGPQFIFQYYEEEERQRGNFPDRFSGHQFPNYSSELNVNALLLGDSALYLCASRRTRESSYNEQFFGPGTRLTVL.